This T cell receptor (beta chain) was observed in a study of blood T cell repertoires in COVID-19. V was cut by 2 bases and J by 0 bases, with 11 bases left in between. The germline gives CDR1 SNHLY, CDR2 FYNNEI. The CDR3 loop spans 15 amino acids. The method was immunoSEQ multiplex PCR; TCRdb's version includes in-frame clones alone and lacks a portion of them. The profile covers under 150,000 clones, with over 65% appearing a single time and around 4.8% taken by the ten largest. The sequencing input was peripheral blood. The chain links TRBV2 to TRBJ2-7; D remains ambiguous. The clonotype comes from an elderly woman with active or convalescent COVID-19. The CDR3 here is CASSESLISSYEQYF. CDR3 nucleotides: TGTGCCAGCAGTGAAAGTCTCATTAGCTCCTACGAGCAGTACTTC. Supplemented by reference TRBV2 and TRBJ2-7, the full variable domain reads EPEVTQTPSHQVTQMGQEVILRCVPISNHLYFYWYRQILGQKVEFLVSFYNNEISEKSEIFDDQFSVERPDGSNFTLKIRSTKLEDSAMYFCASSESLISSYEQYFGPGTRLTVT.